This TCR beta chain was recovered during a study of control samples from healthy donors and cancer patients. Libraries were prepared by immunoSEQ multiplex PCR; TCRdb keeps only in-frame clonotypes and omits some of them. This listing includes around 190,000 clones. The source is a woman in her 30s in good health. The sequenced sample was blood.

This chain's CDR3 is CASSDEPRGHTEAFF. CDR3 coding DNA: TGTGCCAGCAGTGACGAACCCAGGGGGCACACTGAAGCTTTCTTT. This chain connects TRBV6-1 to TRBJ1-1; 8 bases match TRBD1. Germline CDR1 reads MNHNS; CDR2 reads SASEGT. J gave up 3 bases and V 3 bases, and 6 bases lay outside the gene matches. This CDR3 spans 15 amino acids.